What follows are 18 T cell receptor beta chains derived from one specimen sequenced in a study of vaccination effects on CD4 cells after COVID-19. Researchers isolated CD4+ T cells once roughly nine days of culture had elapsed. Subjects were given two BNT162b2 or mRNA-1273 vaccine doses. No antigen has been assigned to these receptors. Sequencing was performed with immunoSEQ multiplex PCR; in TCRdb, only in-frame clones are kept and a portion is missing. Of 50,000 to 80,000 clones in the sample, less than 80% were seen once. The sequences come from CD4+ T cells from PBMCs cultured without peptide, collected after COVID-19 vaccination. The origin of the receptors is a human donor who received a COVID-19 vaccine.

This clone was detected only a few times. The chain employs TRBV19 and TRBJ1-2, with 11 nucleotides matching TRBD1. Germline values: CDR1 LNHDA, CDR2 SQIVND (reference sequence). The CDR3 length is 14 residues. Unmatched junction bases numbered 4, after V lost 0 bases and J lost 10 bases. CDR3 nucleotide sequence: TGTGCCAGTAGTATAGAAGGGACAGGGGGAGACTACACCTTC. Its protein is CASSIEGTGGDYTF.

This chain uses TRBV6-5 with TRBJ1-1; maybe TRBD1 (5 bases). The CDR3 sequence is 14 residues long. From germline, CDR1 is MNHEY and CDR2 SVGAGI. The V end lost 5 bases, the J end lost 0 bases, and 10 bases lay between the germline ends. The CDR3 spells CASSMGRMNTEAFF. The CDR3, as DNA: TGTGCCAGCAGTATGGGACGGATGAACACTGAAGCTTTCTTT.

This clone was counted a single time. The chain employs TRBV5-1 and TRBJ2-5, with D perhaps matching TRBD2 (5 bases). V was clipped by 4 bases and J by 5 bases, with 15 bases between them. From germline, CDR1 is SGHRS and CDR2 YFSETQ. CDR3 size: 14 residues. The CDR3: CASSQDESGETQYF. CDR3 in DNA: TGCGCCAGCAGCCAGGACGAGTCGGGGGAGACCCAGTACTTC.

This clone turned up a few times. This rearrangement joins TRBV5-5 to TRBJ2-5; D is unresolved. The CDR3 is made up of 15 amino acids. Germline V gene sequence: CDR1 SGHKS, CDR2 YYEKEE (reference sequence). V dropped 5 bases and J dropped 0 bases, with 14 bases sitting between them. The CDR3 loop reads CASSRGSPDQETQYF. CDR3 bases: TGTGCCAGCAGTCGTGGGTCCCCGGACCAAGAGACCCAGTACTTC.

This clone was seen more than once but under ten times. The chain recombines TRBV12-3 or TRBV12-4 with TRBJ1-2; D unclear. CDR3 length equals 11 residues. V lost 5 bases and J 9 bases, leaving 10 bases between the germline ends. The CDR3 loop is CASSPQYSYTF. As DNA, the CDR3 is TGTGCCAGCAGTCCTCAATATAGCTACACCTTC.

The J gene is TRBJ1-2, the V gene TRBV3-1 (or the pseudogene TRBV3-2); a possible D gene is TRBD1 (6 bases). Trimming pared 5 bases from V and 7 bases from J, leaving 20 bases between. CDR3 length equals 15 residues. The germline V gene encodes CDR1 LGHDT and CDR2 YNNKEL (reference sequence). CDR3 region: CASSARQVGRGGYTF. In DNA form, the CDR3 reads TGTGCCAGCAGCGCCCGACAGGTGGGCCGGGGTGGCTACACCTTC.

The chain couples TRBV5-1 to TRBJ1-1; possibly TRBD1 for D (5 bases). The CDR3 runs to 16 residues. Germline lookup yields CDR1 SGHRS and CDR2 YFSETQ. V lost 0 bases and J lost 5, with 17 bases in between. Here the CDR3 DNA reads TGCGCCAGCAGCTTGGACGCGCCCAGGGAAGAAACTGAAGCTTTCTTT. This sequence encodes CASSLDAPREETEAFF. Complete variable domain (other parts from reference TRBV5-1 and TRBJ1-1): KAGVTQTPRYLIKTRGQQVTLSCSPISGHRSVSWYQQTPGQGLQFLFEYFSETQRNKGNFPGRFSGRQFSNSRSEMNVSTLELGDSALYLCASSLDAPREETEAFFGQGTRLTVV.

The chain employs TRBV7-8 and TRBJ1-2, with a possible D match to TRBD1 (6 bases). Trimming took 1 base from V and 5 from J, leaving 17 bases between them. The CDR3 length is 16 residues. Germline values: CDR1 SGHVS, CDR2 FQNEAQ. The CDR3 DNA is TGTGCCAGCAGCTTAGAACCCCGGAAAGGGGGATATGGCTACACCTTC. Amino acids: CASSLEPRKGGYGYTF.

The chain combines TRBV5-6 with TRBJ1-5, with 8 bases lining up with TRBD1. Germline assignment: CDR1 SGHDT and CDR2 YYEEEE. This CDR3 contains 15 residues. Unmatched junction bases numbered 10, after V lost 5 bases and J lost 6 bases. This CDR3 is CASSSWTGLRQPQHF. The CDR3 DNA reads as TGTGCCAGCAGTTCCTGGACAGGGCTACGTCAGCCCCAGCATTTT.

The V call is TRBV14, the J call TRBJ2-3, with 7 bases fitting TRBD1. Germline V CDR1 and CDR2: SGHDN, FVKESK. There are 14 residues in the CDR3. V shed 4 bases, J shed 6 bases, and the junction held 7 bases outside the gene matches. The CDR3 DNA is TGTGCCAGCAGCCCCCGGACAGGCAGCGATACGCAGTATTTT. Its translation: CASSPRTGSDTQYF.

The J gene is TRBJ2-3, the V gene TRBV7-9; possible D gene TRBD1, 6 bases. The germline V gene has CDR1 SEHNR and CDR2 FQNEAQ (reference sequence). The CDR3 totals 16 residues. The V gene lost 4 bases and the J gene lost 1 base, with 15 bases spanning the gap. The CDR3 region is CASSSFDRRGTDTQYF. CDR3 nucleotides: TGTGCCAGCAGCTCATTCGACAGGAGAGGCACAGATACGCAGTATTTT.

The chain links TRBV7-8 to TRBJ2-2; 14 bases map to TRBD2. This CDR3 spans 20 amino acids. Germline V CDR1 and CDR2: SGHVS, FQNEAQ. The ends lost 5 bases at V and 3 bases at J; junction bases unmatched: 14. CDR3 coding DNA: TGTGCCAGCAGCCTAACGGGACTAGCGGGGGCCCAATTTGACACCGGGGAGCTGTTTTTT. Translation gives CASSLTGLAGAQFDTGELFF.

The rearrangement uses TRBV24-1 and TRBJ2-3; 7 bases are a match to TRBD2. The V gene's germline CDR1 is KGHDR and CDR2 SFDVKD. The V and J ends lost 4 bases and 5 bases, in that order; junction bases with no gene match: 8. CDR3 length: 15 residues. This CDR3 is CATSETAGVGDTQYF. The CDR3 bases are TGTGCCACCAGTGAAACGGCGGGGGTAGGAGATACGCAGTATTTT.

The rearrangement links TRBV29-1 to TRBJ1-3; the D is unclear. The CDR3 sequence is 12 residues long. V gave up 3 bases and J gave up 8 bases, with 11 bases separating them. Germline CDR1 is SQVTM and CDR2 is ANQGSEA. This CDR3 reads CSVDSVGDTIYF. The CDR3 DNA is TGCAGCGTTGATTCGGTAGGAGACACCATATATTTT.

The V call is TRBV9, the J call TRBJ1-2; 11 positions agree with TRBD1. The junction had 5 bases not matched to a gene; V was cut back by 0 bases and J by 7 bases. The CDR3 is 15 amino acids. From germline, CDR1 is SGDLS and CDR2 YYNGEE. CDR3 sequence: CASSVAPGQGGGYTF. DNA of the CDR3: TGTGCCAGCAGCGTAGCCCCGGGACAGGGGGGTGGCTACACCTTC. The full variable domain, in which reference TRBV9 and TRBJ1-2 provide the parts outside the CDR3, is DSGVTQTPKHLITATGQRVTLRCSPRSGDLSVYWYQQSLDQGLQFLIQYYNGEERAKGNILERFSAQQFPDLHSELNLSSLELGDSALYFCASSVAPGQGGGYTFGSGTRLTVV.

This chain joins TRBV2 and TRBJ2-3; D may be TRBD1 or TRBD2 (6 bases each). This CDR3 has 15 amino acids. CDR1 is SNHLY and CDR2 is FYNNEI in the germline V gene. V was clipped by 1 base and J by 4 bases, with 12 bases between them. The CDR3 DNA sequence: TGTGCCAGCAGTGAAGACCTCGGGGGCGCAGATACGCAGTATTTT. Translated, it gives CASSEDLGGADTQYF.

This clone was observed once. The chain links TRBV5-5 to TRBJ2-1; D is unclear. The CDR3 covers 12 residues. The germline gives CDR1 SGHKS, CDR2 YYEKEE (reference sequence). Trimming took off 0 bases at V and 8 bases at J, with 6 bases between the two ends. Here the CDR3 DNA reads TGTGCCAGCAGCTTGGAACGGGATGAGCAGTTCTTC. It is translated as CASSLERDEQFF.

The chain is built from TRBV30 and TRBJ1-4; D is uncertain. V lost 1 base to trimming and J lost 8 bases, with 8 bases between them. Germline V gene data show CDR1 as GTSNPN and CDR2 as SVGIG (reference sequence). This CDR3 region has 12 residues. The DNA of the CDR3 is TGTGCCTGGAGTGAAGGTCGGGAAAAACTGTTTTTT. Translated, it gives CAWSEGREKLFF.